This T cell receptor (beta chain) was profiled in a study of T cells after yellow fever vaccination (dated by TCRdb to the late 2010s). In the study overall: The SMART-Seq v4 Ultra Low Input RNA kit was used to prepare libraries from fractions with low cell numbers. Bulk PBMC replicates and cell subsets were isolated from blood drawn at multiple timepoints before and after both primary and secondary immunization. The cohort comprised two healthy male donors, one aged 18 to 30 and one aged 30 to 40 years. To track T-cell clones before and after primary and booster YFV17D yellow fever vaccination, bulk TCR alpha and beta repertoires were sequenced longitudinally.

Results and caveats for the whole study, not just this receptor: A small share of clonotypes occurred in both CD4 and CD8 compartments, likely arising from convergent recombination. Compared with the primary T-cell response, the secondary T-cell response was faster but weaker, reaching its peak on day 5 rather than on day 15. Because abundant contaminating clonotypes from the bulk population could be contained in FACS-sorted repertoires, computational filtering was required. Because only a couple of donors were included in the study, the extent to which the findings can be generalized is limited. After the booster, most of the clones that had expanded following primary vaccination were detected again (approximately 95% of CD4 and 80% to 90% of CD8), which suggests that memory was broadly maintained.

The CDR3 covers 15 residues, taking in both the cysteine and the phenylalanine. The retained sequence is limited to the CDR3, 45 bases, with the frame set at the first base. The CDR1 and CDR2 encoded by the germline V gene are SGHTA and FQGTGA. Trimming takes 3 bases from V and 1 base from J, and the germline ends sit 12 bases apart. Synthesis of TCR cDNA relied on 5'RACE template switching, a step that introduced a universal primer site along with unique molecular identifiers. cDNA synthesis was primed from both the TCR alpha and TCR beta constant segments. Two PCR steps were used to amplify libraries, with sample barcodes and sequencing adapters being added in the second step. Sequencing of the libraries was done on either Illumina HiSeq 2500 (2x100 bp) or NovaSeq (2x150 bp). Turning to the authors' computational methods: MIGEC handled demultiplexing of reads and collapsing into UMI consensus sequences, while MiXCR performed V(D)J alignment. Clonotypes responding to the vaccine were identified with edgeR on replicate PBMC samples, with the criteria of FDR below 0.01 and a log2 fold change above 5 up to day 15. Each bulk clonotype received a CD4 or CD8 identity based on whether the sequenced CD4 or CD8 repertoire contained that clonotype at higher abundance. TCRdb reprocessed the public reads (quality trimming at Q25 with fastp, clone calling with MiXCR) and kept in-frame beta chains. Each record represents a unique CDR3 protein, reported with the most common genes and DNA among its rows. These V and J calls are TCRdb output, not the study's own analysis. This sample has some 600,000 distinct CDR3 sequences in its table, and roughly a sixth of those were observed once. The ten largest account for roughly 17% of the sample.

What this sample's treatment or condition label stands for: live attenuated yellow fever vaccine strain. Two biological replicates of bulk PBMCs were collected at each blood-draw timepoint. PBMCs were isolated from peripheral blood using a standard Ficoll-Paque protocol. TriZol was used to extract RNA from bulk PBMCs, CD4 and CD8 fractions, and dextramer-positive and dextramer-negative fractions. Of note for this clonotype: Its antigen remains unidentified. No per-base quality is available; no much larger clone lies one base away.

Specimen: PBMCs, collected 5 to 6 days after the first yellow fever vaccination. The V and J genes are TRBV7-3 and TRBJ2-5; the D segment could be TRBD2, given 5 matching bases. The clonotype was recovered from a man aged 18 to 29 who received the YFV17D yellow fever vaccine. The CDR3 is CASSFGSDPQETQYF. The DNA reads as follows: TGTGCCAGCAGCTTCGGTAGCGATCCCCAAGAGACCCAGTACTTC.